This T cell receptor (beta chain) was identified in a study of regulatory T cells in long-lasting Graves disease. The time point denotes: persistent/refractory GD, antithyroid drugs over 5 years with positive TRAb. Extracted RNA from PBMCs served as the source of the TCR library. The peripheral blood volume drawn was 7.5 to 9.5 milliliters, and it was collected into EDTA tubes. The authors built TCR beta libraries using iRepertoire HTBI primers and Arm-PCR of CDR3 regions. TCRdb re-analysed the multiplex PCR reads in MiXCR, keeping a single row per CDR3 protein. The sample includes around 430,000 distinct CDR3 sequences, roughly 22% of them seen just once. This CDR3 has 17 residues. The germline V gene encodes CDR1 DFQATT and CDR2 SNEGSKA (reference sequence). V was clipped by 4 bases and J by 4 bases, with 26 bases between them.

The chain employs TRBV20-1 and TRBJ2-7; TRBD1 or TRBD2 may be the D gene (5 bases each). Sample: peripheral blood mononuclear cells (PBMCs), taken when the disease was refractory, from a patient treated with antithyroid drugs. The sequence derives from a female donor with Graves disease. CDR3 DNA: TGCAGTGCTAACCGTTTTCTTTCCCCGGGACCCCGATACGAGCAGTACTTC. It codes for CSANRFLSPGPRYEQYF.